The source of this T cell receptor beta chain is a study of OX40 agonist ivuxolimab in advanced cancers. The V gene's germline CDR1 is MNHEY and CDR2 SMNVEV (reference sequence). Between the trimmed V and J ends, which lost 3 bases and 9 bases, there was a span of 12 bases. The CDR3 totals 13 residues. Repertoires were generated with immunoSEQ multiplex PCR, while TCRdb's copy carries only in-frame clones and drops some. The data show over 100,000 clones, around 91% seen once. The sequenced sample was CD4+ or CD8+ T cells sorted from blood, obtained in a trial of the OX40 agonist ivuxolimab. The V and J genes are TRBV27 and TRBJ2-1; no definite D call. The source is an adult with an advanced solid tumor such as melanoma, head and neck, liver or kidney cancer. CDR3 in amino acids: CASSFREAREQFF. The CDR3 DNA sequence: TGTGCCAGCAGTTTCCGTGAAGCCCGTGAGCAGTTCTTC.